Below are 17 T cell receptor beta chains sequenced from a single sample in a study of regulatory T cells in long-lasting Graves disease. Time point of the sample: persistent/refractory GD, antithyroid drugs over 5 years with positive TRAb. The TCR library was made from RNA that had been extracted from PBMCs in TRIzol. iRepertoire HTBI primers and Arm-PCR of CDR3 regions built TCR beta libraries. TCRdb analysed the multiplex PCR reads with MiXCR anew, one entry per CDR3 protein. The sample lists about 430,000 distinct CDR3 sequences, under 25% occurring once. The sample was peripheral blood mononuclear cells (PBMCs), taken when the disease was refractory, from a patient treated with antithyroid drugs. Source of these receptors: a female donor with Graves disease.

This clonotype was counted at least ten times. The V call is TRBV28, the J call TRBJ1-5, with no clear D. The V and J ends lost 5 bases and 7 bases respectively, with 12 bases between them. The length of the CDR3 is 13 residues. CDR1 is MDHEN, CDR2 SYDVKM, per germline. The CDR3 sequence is CASSRPMGQPQHF. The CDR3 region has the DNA TGTGCCAGCAGTCGTCCTATGGGGCAGCCCCAGCATTTT.

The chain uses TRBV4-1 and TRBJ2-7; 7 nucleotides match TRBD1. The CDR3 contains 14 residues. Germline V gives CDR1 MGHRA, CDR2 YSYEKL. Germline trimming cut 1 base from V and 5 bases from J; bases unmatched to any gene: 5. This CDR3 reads CASSQVGGGDEQYF. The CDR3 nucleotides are TGCGCCAGCAGCCAAGTAGGGGGCGGCGACGAGCAGTACTTC.

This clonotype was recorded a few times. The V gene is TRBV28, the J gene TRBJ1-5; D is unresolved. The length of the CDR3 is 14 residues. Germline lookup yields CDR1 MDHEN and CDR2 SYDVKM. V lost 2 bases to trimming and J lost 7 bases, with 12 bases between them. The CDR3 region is CASSLINSGQPQHF. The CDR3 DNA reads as TGTGCCAGCAGTTTAATCAATAGCGGGCAGCCCCAGCATTTT.

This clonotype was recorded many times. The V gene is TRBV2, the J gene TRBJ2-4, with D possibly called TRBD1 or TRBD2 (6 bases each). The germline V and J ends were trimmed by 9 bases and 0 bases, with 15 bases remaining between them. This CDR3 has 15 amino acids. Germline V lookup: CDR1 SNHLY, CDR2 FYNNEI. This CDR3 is CARGGSGIAKNIQYF. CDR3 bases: TGTGCCAGAGGGGGGAGCGGAATAGCCAAAAACATTCAGTACTTC.

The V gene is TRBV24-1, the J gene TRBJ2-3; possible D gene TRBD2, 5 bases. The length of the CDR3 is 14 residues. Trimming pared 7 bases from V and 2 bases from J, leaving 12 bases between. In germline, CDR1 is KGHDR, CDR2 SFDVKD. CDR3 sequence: CATRGRVNTDTQYF. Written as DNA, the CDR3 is TGTGCCACCAGGGGGAGAGTAAACACAGATACGCAGTATTTT.

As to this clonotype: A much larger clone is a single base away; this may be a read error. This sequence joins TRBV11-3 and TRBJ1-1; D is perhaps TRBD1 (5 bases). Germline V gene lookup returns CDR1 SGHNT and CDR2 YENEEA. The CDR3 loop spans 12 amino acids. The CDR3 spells CVSSLIREAAFF. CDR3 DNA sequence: TGTGTCAGCAGCTTAATCAGGGAGGCAGCTTTCTTT.

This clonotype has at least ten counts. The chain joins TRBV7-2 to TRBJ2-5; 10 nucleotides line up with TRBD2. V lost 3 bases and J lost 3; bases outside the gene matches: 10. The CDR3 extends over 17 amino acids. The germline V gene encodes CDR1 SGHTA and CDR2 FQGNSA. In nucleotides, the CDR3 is TGTGCCAGCAGCTTCCCGGGAGCGGGAGGGTCTGAAGAGACCCAGTACTTC. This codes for CASSFPGAGGSEETQYF.

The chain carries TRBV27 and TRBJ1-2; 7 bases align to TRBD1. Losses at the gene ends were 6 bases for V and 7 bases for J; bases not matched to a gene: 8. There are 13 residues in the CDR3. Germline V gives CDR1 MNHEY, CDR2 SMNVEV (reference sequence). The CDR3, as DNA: TGTGCCAGCAGCCCAGGACAGGCCGGTGGCTACACCTTC. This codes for CASSPGQAGGYTF.

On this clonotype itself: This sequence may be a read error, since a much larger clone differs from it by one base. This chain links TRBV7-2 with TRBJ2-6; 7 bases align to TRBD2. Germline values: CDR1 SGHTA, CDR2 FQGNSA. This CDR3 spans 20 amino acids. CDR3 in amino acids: CASSLGGGRRGSSGANALTF. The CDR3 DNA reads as TGTGCCAGCAGCTTAGGGGGAGGGCGTCGTGGGAGCTCTGGGGCCAACGCCCTGACTTTC.

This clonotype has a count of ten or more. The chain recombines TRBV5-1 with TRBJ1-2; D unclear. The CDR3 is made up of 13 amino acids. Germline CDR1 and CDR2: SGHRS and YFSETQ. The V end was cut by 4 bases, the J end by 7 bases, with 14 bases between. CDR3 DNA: TGCGCCAGCAGCCCCCGGAGGGCTGGTGGCTACACCTTC. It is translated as CASSPRRAGGYTF.

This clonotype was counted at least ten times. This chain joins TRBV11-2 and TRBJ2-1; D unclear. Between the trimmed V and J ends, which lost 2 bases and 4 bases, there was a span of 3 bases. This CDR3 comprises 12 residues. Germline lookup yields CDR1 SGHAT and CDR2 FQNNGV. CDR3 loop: CASSLLYNEQFF. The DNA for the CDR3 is TGTGCCAGCAGCTTATTGTACAATGAGCAGTTCTTC.

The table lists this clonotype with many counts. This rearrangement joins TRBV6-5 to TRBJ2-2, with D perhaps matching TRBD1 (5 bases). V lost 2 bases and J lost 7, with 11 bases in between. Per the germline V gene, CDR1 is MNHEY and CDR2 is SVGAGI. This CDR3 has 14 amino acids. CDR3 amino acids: CASSYRAGIGELFF. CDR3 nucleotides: TGTGCCAGCAGTTACAGGGCAGGGATCGGGGAGCTGTTTTTT.

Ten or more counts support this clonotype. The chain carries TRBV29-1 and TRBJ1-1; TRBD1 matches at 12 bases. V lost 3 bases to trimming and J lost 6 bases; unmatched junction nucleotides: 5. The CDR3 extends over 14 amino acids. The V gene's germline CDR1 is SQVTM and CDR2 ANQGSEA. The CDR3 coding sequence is TGCAGCGTTGATCGGGACAGGGGGCAAGCTGAAGCTTTCTTT. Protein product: CSVDRDRGQAEAFF.

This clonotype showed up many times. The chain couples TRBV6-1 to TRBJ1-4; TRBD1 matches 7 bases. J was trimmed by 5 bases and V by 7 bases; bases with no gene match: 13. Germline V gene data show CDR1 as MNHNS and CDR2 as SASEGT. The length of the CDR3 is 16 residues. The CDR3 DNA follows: TGTGCCAGCACCGTCCACCCGGGACAGAAAAATGAAAAACTGTTTTTT. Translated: CASTVHPGQKNEKLFF.

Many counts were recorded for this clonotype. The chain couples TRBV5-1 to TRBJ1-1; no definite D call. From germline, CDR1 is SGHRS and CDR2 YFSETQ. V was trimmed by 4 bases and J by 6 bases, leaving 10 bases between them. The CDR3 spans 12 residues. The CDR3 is CASSGSRSEAFF. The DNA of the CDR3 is TGCGCCAGCAGCGGTTCTCGGTCTGAAGCTTTCTTT.

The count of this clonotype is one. The CDR3 here is CASSRQVGDKNIQYF. CDR3 DNA: TGTGCCAGTTCCCGACAGGTCGGAGACAAAAACATTCAGTACTTC. V and J are TRBV19 and TRBJ2-4; possible D gene TRBD1, 6 bases. V was trimmed by 8 bases and J by 3 bases, leaving 17 bases between them. Germline V gene sequence: CDR1 LNHDA, CDR2 SQIVND (reference sequence). CDR3 length equals 15 residues.

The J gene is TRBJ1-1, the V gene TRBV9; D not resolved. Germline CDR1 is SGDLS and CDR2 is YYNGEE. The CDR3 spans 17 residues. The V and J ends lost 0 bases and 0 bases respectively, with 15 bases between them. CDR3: CASSVVDSPPMNTEAFF. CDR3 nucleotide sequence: TGTGCCAGCAGCGTAGTGGATTCACCTCCAATGAACACTGAAGCTTTCTTT.